Each of the 21 T cell receptor beta chains below was sequenced from the same sample in a study of T cell changes during pregnancy in multiple sclerosis. Using immunoSEQ multiplex PCR, the repertoire was profiled, and TCRdb retains in-frame clones only, with some absent. Found here are fewer than 15,000 clones, about nine tenths of them singletons; the top ten hold about 8.1%. The starting material was CD8+ T cells from peripheral blood mononuclear cells, obtained in the first trimester of pregnancy. These receptors were obtained from a female donor with multiple sclerosis, enrolled in a pregnancy study.

This clone was picked up one time. The rearrangement links TRBV4-3 to TRBJ2-6, with D possibly matching TRBD2 (6 bases). Germline CDR1 LGHNA, CDR2 YSLEER. The length of the CDR3 is 16 residues. Deletions cut 4 bases from V and 3 bases from J, with 13 bases between. The CDR3 sequence: CASSLEGWVGANVLTF. The DNA of the CDR3 is TGCGCCAGCAGCCTGGAGGGTTGGGTTGGGGCCAACGTCCTGACTTTC.

CDR3 nucleotides: TGTGCCAGCGGTACGACTAGCGGGGGGGCCAAGAGGAATGAGCAGTTCTTC. It translates to CASGTTSGGAKRNEQFF. The J gene is TRBJ2-1, the V gene TRBV11-1, with 14 bases matching TRBD2. The CDR3 extends over 17 amino acids. CDR1 and CDR2 (germline): SGHAT, FQDESV (reference sequence). Trimming took 8 bases from V and 7 from J; bases not matched to a gene: 13.

J is TRBJ1-1 and V is TRBV5-6, with D uncertain. CDR3 length: 11 amino acids. Germline V gives CDR1 SGHDT, CDR2 YYEEEE. V lost 0 bases to trimming and J lost 11 bases, with 8 bases between them. The CDR3 sequence: CASSLGMRAFF. For the CDR3, the DNA is TGTGCCAGCAGCTTGGGAATGCGGGCTTTCTTT. Based on the CDR3 plus reference TRBV5-6 and TRBJ1-1, the full variable domain is DAGVTQSPTHLIKTRGQQVTLRCSPKSGHDTVSWYQQALGQGPQFIFQYYEEEERQRGNFPDRFSGHQFPNYSSELNVNALLLGDSALYLCASSLGMRAFFGQGTRLTVV.

V usage is TRBV27 and J usage is TRBJ1-5; 10 nucleotides align to TRBD1. This CDR3 spans 15 amino acids. J was trimmed by 7 bases and V by 5 bases; bases with no gene match: 8. Germline loops: CDR1 MNHEY, CDR2 SMNVEV (reference sequence). This CDR3 reads CASSPRQGARQPQHF. CDR3 nucleotide sequence: TGTGCCAGCAGTCCACGACAGGGGGCACGACAGCCCCAGCATTTT.

The gene calls are TRBV15 and TRBJ1-1; D is unresolved. Germline V gene data show CDR1 as LNHNV and CDR2 as YYDKDF (reference sequence). The CDR3 is 13 amino acids. V was trimmed by 0 bases and J by 4 bases, leaving 6 bases between them. CDR3 DNA: TGTGCCACCAGCAGAGACTTGAGCACTGAAGCTTTCTTT. Its protein product is CATSRDLSTEAFF.

This clone was detected once. V gene TRBV2 combines with J gene TRBJ2-7, with a possible D match to TRBD2 (6 bases). Trimming took 6 bases from V and 1 from J, leaving 10 bases between them. The CDR3 covers 13 residues. CDR1 is SNHLY, CDR2 FYNNEI, per germline. The CDR3 DNA sequence: TGTGCCAGCAGCGGGACTGAATCCTACGAGCAGTACTTC. Its translation is CASSGTESYEQYF.

The rearrangement joins TRBV5-4 to TRBJ1-2; D is unclear. V shed 4 bases and J shed 4 bases, with 14 bases lying between them. The germline V gene encodes CDR1 SGHNT and CDR2 YYREEE (reference sequence). This CDR3 is built from 14 residues. The DNA for the CDR3 is TGTGCCAGCAGCCTGCCCAGTCCCACCTATGGCTACACCTTC. Translated, it gives CASSLPSPTYGYTF.

The chain links TRBV19 to TRBJ1-1, with D uncertain. Trimming cost V 6 bases and J 1 base, with 12 bases left between them. This CDR3 contains 14 residues. Germline V gene lookup returns CDR1 LNHDA and CDR2 SQIVND (reference sequence). The CDR3 coding sequence is TGTGCCAGTAGGGAGTATGAGAAGAACACTGAAGCTTTCTTT. The encoded protein is CASREYEKNTEAFF.

This sequence joins TRBV6-5 and TRBJ2-1; maybe TRBD2 (7 bases). V was clipped by 8 bases and J by 7 bases, with 18 bases between them. The CDR3 sequence is 14 residues long. CDR1 is MNHEY, CDR2 SVGAGI, per germline. CDR3 coding DNA: TGTGCCAGCGCCGGGGGGCAGGGAGTGAATGAGCAGTTCTTC. Residues: CASAGGQGVNEQFF.

The chain links TRBV10-3 to TRBJ2-3; 9 bases agree with TRBD2. The CDR3 is 14 amino acids. V was clipped by 10 bases and J by 3 bases; unmatched bases: 8. Germline V lookup: CDR1 ENHRY, CDR2 SYGVKD. CDR3: CATGEAGGTDTQYF. In nucleotides, the CDR3 is TGTGCCACCGGCGAAGCGGGGGGAACAGATACGCAGTATTTT.

This clone was detected once. This rearrangement joins TRBV2 to TRBJ1-6; D is unresolved. CDR3 length equals 16 residues. In germline, CDR1 is SNHLY, CDR2 FYNNEI. V shed 1 base and J shed 3 bases, with 10 bases lying between them. Here the CDR3 reads CASSEVGSLYNSPLHF. CDR3 bases: TGTGCCAGCAGTGAAGTGGGTAGCCTCTATAATTCACCCCTCCACTTT.

The rearrangement uses TRBV2 and TRBJ2-7; 11 bases line up with TRBD1. The CDR3 spans 15 residues. V gave up 3 bases and J gave up 2 bases; unmatched junction bases: 3. Germline CDR1 and CDR2: SNHLY and FYNNEI. CDR3 amino acids: CASSEGQGVTYEQYF. CDR3 nucleotides: TGTGCCAGCAGTGAGGGACAGGGGGTCACCTACGAGCAGTACTTC.

V and J are TRBV15 and TRBJ1-1; 8 bases are shared with TRBD1. Per the germline V gene, CDR1 is LNHNV and CDR2 is YYDKDF (reference sequence). This CDR3 region has 17 residues. V lost 4 bases and J lost 1; bases outside the gene matches: 11. This CDR3 reads CATSTLTPGTGNTEAFF. CDR3 nucleotide sequence: TGTGCCACCAGCACCCTAACCCCCGGGACAGGGAACACTGAAGCTTTCTTT.

The V gene is TRBV28, the J gene TRBJ1-5; no definite D call. Germline V lookup: CDR1 MDHEN, CDR2 SYDVKM. This CDR3 spans 13 amino acids. Deletions cut 6 bases from V and 7 bases from J, with 13 bases between. CDR3 bases: TGTGCCAGCAGCTTACTCCGGGTCCAGCCCCAGCATTTT. Translated: CASSLLRVQPQHF.

The chain is built from TRBV5-8 and TRBJ1-2; TRBD1 aligns across 11 bases. J was trimmed by 3 bases and V by 4 bases; bases with no gene match: 5. Germline CDR1 and CDR2: SGHTS and YDEGEE. This CDR3 has 15 amino acids. The CDR3: CASSPGTGGHYGYTF. CDR3 bases: TGTGCCAGCAGCCCCGGGACAGGGGGGCACTATGGCTACACCTTC.

This chain uses TRBV28 with TRBJ1-5; D unresolved. V lost 3 bases to trimming and J lost 11 bases, with 14 bases between them. The germline gives CDR1 MDHEN, CDR2 SYDVKM. The CDR3 runs 13 residues. CDR3 DNA sequence: TGTGCCAGCAGTTTGGTGGTCAGCGCCTCCCAGCATTTT. It is translated as CASSLVVSASQHF.

The chain joins TRBV4-2 to TRBJ2-2; 9 bases line up with TRBD2. The CDR3 spans 15 residues. Germline CDR1 LGHNA, CDR2 YNFKEQ. Germline trimming cut 4 bases from V and 3 bases from J; bases unmatched to any gene: 3. DNA of the CDR3: TGTGCCAGCAGCCCCGTAGCGGGGGACACCGGGGAGCTGTTTTTT. This translates into CASSPVAGDTGELFF.

V is TRBV6-5 and J is TRBJ2-1; possible D gene TRBD2, 5 bases. Germline CDR1 and CDR2: MNHEY and SVGAGI. V dropped 0 bases and J dropped 8 bases, with 11 bases sitting between them. This CDR3 spans 14 amino acids. The CDR3 DNA reads as TGTGCCAGCAGTTACTCTCTAGCCGCTCATGAGCAGTTCTTC. This codes for CASSYSLAAHEQFF.

The sample holds a few counts of this clone. V is TRBV9 and J is TRBJ1-1; D not resolved. Germline V lookup: CDR1 SGDLS, CDR2 YYNGEE. Deletions cut 0 bases from V and 4 bases from J, with 7 bases between. This CDR3 is built from 13 residues. In DNA, the CDR3 is TGTGCCAGCAGCGTAGGTGGCACCACTGAAGCTTTCTTT. It translates to CASSVGGTTEAFF. Full variable domain (remainder filled in from reference TRBV9 and TRBJ1-1): DSGVTQTPKHLITATGQRVTLRCSPRSGDLSVYWYQQSLDQGLQFLIQYYNGEERAKGNILERFSAQQFPDLHSELNLSSLELGDSALYFCASSVGGTTEAFFGQGTRLTVV.

CDR3 nucleotide sequence: TGTGCCAGCGGGACAGGGAATTACGAGCAGTACTTC. This codes for CASGTGNYEQYF. This chain joins TRBV7-9 and TRBJ2-7, with 9 nucleotides matching TRBD1. The junction had 3 bases not matched to a gene; V was cut back by 8 bases and J by 4 bases. The germline V gene has CDR1 SEHNR and CDR2 FQNEAQ (reference sequence). The CDR3 runs to 12 residues.

This clone was counted only a few times. The chain recombines TRBV9 with TRBJ1-6; D is ambiguous. The CDR3 consists of 16 residues. Trimming took 3 bases from V and 2 from J, leaving 12 bases between them. Germline V lookup: CDR1 SGDLS, CDR2 YYNGEE. CDR3 coding DNA: TGTGCCAGCAGCGGCCACCGAGGTCCCTATAATTCACCCCTCCACTTT. Amino acid sequence: CASSGHRGPYNSPLHF.